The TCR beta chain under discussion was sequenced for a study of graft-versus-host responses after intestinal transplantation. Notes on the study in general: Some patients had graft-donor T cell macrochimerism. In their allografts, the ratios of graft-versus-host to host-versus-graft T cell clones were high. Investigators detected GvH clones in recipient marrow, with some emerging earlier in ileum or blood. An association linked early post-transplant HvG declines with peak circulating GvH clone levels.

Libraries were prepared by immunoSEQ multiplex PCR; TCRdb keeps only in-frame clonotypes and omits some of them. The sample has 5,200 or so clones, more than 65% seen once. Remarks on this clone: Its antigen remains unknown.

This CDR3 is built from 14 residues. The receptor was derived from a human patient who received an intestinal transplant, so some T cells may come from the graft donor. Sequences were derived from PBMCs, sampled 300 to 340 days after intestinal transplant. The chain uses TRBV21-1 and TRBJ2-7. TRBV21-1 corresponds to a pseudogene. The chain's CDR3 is CASSKTPERKEQYF. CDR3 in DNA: TGTGCCAGCAGCAAAACGCCCGAAAGAAAAGAGCAGTACTTC.